These 30 T cell receptor beta chains were all obtained from the same sample, sequenced in a study of blood T cell repertoires in COVID-19. Here immunoSEQ multiplex PCR was the method, and the copy in TCRdb shows in-frame clones only, minus some. The sample consists of 250,000 to 350,000 clones, 65% to 85% of them appearing once. The sequenced sample was peripheral blood. These receptors originate from a human donor with COVID-19, enrolled during active disease. The donor label of this sample is uncertain.

The CDR3 sequence is CSVGNSRGETQYF. CDR3 bases: TGCAGCGTTGGCAACAGTCGGGGGGAGACCCAGTACTTC. The chain recombines TRBV29-1 with TRBJ2-5; a weak D match, TRBD2 (6 bases). The CDR3 has 13 residues. Deletions cut 4 bases from V and 5 bases from J, with 14 bases between. Germline V gene data show CDR1 as SQVTM and CDR2 as ANQGSEA. The variable domain in full, completed from reference TRBV29-1 and TRBJ2-5, reads SAVISQKPSRDICQRGTSLTIQCQVDSQVTMMFWYRQQPGQSLTLIATANQGSEATYESGFVIDKFPISRPNLTFSTLTVSNMSPEDSSIYLCSVGNSRGETQYFGPGTRLLVL.

The V gene is TRBV3-1 (or the pseudogene TRBV3-2), the J gene TRBJ1-4, with D tentatively TRBD1 (5 bases). Germline CDR1 is LGHDT and CDR2 is YNNKEL (reference sequence). V shed 0 bases and J shed 7 bases, with 18 bases lying between them. The CDR3 is 17 amino acids. The CDR3 DNA reads as TGTGCCAGCAGCCAAGATCGAGGCGAACAGGTTGTTGAAAAACTGTTTTTT. Residues: CASSQDRGEQVVEKLFF.

This chain joins TRBV6-5 and TRBJ1-2; 10 bases fit TRBD1. Unmatched junction bases numbered 3, after V lost 2 bases and J lost 3 bases. Germline V gene sequence: CDR1 MNHEY, CDR2 SVGAGI. The CDR3 length is 15 residues. In DNA, the CDR3 is TGTGCCAGCAGTTACGTGACAGGGGGCGACTATGGCTACACCTTC. Protein sequence: CASSYVTGGDYGYTF.

J is TRBJ1-5 and V is TRBV27; D is unclear. The CDR3 is 14 residues long. V was trimmed by 9 bases and J by 7 bases, leaving 19 bases between them. Germline V gives CDR1 MNHEY, CDR2 SMNVEV (reference sequence). CDR3 DNA: TGTGCCAGAAAACGGGTCCGCTATGGGCAGCCCCAGCATTTT. This codes for CARKRVRYGQPQHF.

In this sample, this clone turned up once. The V gene is TRBV7-2, the J gene TRBJ1-3, with TRBD1 matching over 8 bases. Germline CDR1 is SGHTA and CDR2 is FQGNSA. This CDR3 has 18 residues. The ends lost 4 bases at V and 0 bases at J; junction bases unmatched: 11. CDR3 bases: TGTGCCAGCAGCTCAATCCTGGCAGGGGGCAGCTCTGGAAACACCATATATTTT. Amino acids: CASSSILAGGSSGNTIYF. The complete variable domain, with remaining parts taken from reference TRBV7-2 and TRBJ1-3, reads GAGVSQSPSNKVTEKGKDVELRCDPISGHTALYWYRQSLGQGLEFLIYFQGNSAPDKSGLPSDRFSAERTGGSVSTLTIQRTQQEDSAVYLCASSSILAGGSSGNTIYFGEGSWLTVV.

The CDR3 protein is CASSQAGDTEAFF. CDR3 in DNA: TGTGCCAGCAGCCAAGCGGGTGACACTGAAGCTTTCTTT. The rearrangement joins TRBV3-1 (or the pseudogene TRBV3-2) to TRBJ1-1, with D unresolved. Trimming cost V 1 base and J 3 bases, with 6 bases left between them. Germline lookup yields CDR1 LGHDT and CDR2 YNNKEL (reference sequence). The CDR3 loop spans 13 amino acids.

This clone has only a few counts. This sequence joins TRBV6-5 and TRBJ1-5, with D uncertain. V gave up 2 bases and J gave up 0 bases, with 8 bases separating them. Germline loops: CDR1 MNHEY, CDR2 SVGAGI. This CDR3 is 15 amino acids long. For the CDR3, the DNA is TGTGCCAGCAGTTACCGCGTAAATAGCAATCAGCCCCAGCATTTT. Amino acids: CASSYRVNSNQPQHF.

The V call is TRBV29-1, the J call TRBJ1-4, with 9 bases fitting TRBD1. Losses at the gene ends were 2 bases for V and 6 bases for J; bases not matched to a gene: 4. The CDR3 is 14 amino acids. From germline, CDR1 is SQVTM and CDR2 ANQGSEA. The CDR3 sequence is CSVEPGQGDEKLFF. CDR3 nucleotides: TGCAGCGTTGAACCGGGACAGGGAGATGAAAAACTGTTTTTT. Drawing the rest from reference TRBV29-1 and TRBJ1-4, the complete variable domain is SAVISQKPSRDICQRGTSLTIQCQVDSQVTMMFWYRQQPGQSLTLIATANQGSEATYESGFVIDKFPISRPNLTFSTLTVSNMSPEDSSIYLCSVEPGQGDEKLFFGSGTQLSVL.

J is TRBJ2-3 and V is TRBV14, with 13 bases identical to TRBD2. V lost 4 bases to trimming and J lost 2 bases; unmatched junction nucleotides: 12. Germline values: CDR1 SGHDN, CDR2 FVKESK. This CDR3 is built from 19 residues. The CDR3 reads CASSLGFVTSGGHTDTQYF. The CDR3 nucleotides read TGTGCCAGCAGCCTAGGGTTCGTGACTAGCGGGGGGCACACAGATACGCAGTATTTT.

The V call is TRBV5-1, the J call TRBJ2-3; 9 bases are shared with TRBD2. The CDR3 covers 17 residues. V shed 4 bases and J 5 bases; nucleotides not matched to a gene: 14. Germline V gene data show CDR1 as SGHRS and CDR2 as YFSETQ. The CDR3: CASSPGPAGGPGDTQYF. CDR3 DNA sequence: TGCGCCAGCAGCCCGGGGCCCGCGGGAGGGCCGGGAGATACGCAGTATTTT.

J is TRBJ2-1 and V is TRBV5-1, with D perhaps TRBD1 (5 bases). CDR1 and CDR2 from the germline V gene are SGHRS and YFSETQ. Trimming left V 3 bases short and J 6 bases short, with 10 bases between. The length of the CDR3 is 13 residues. The CDR3 sequence: CASSWGDGNEQFF. The CDR3 DNA follows: TGCGCCAGCAGCTGGGGCGACGGCAATGAGCAGTTCTTC.

The chain links TRBV18 to TRBJ1-1; D gene uncertain. This CDR3 is 14 amino acids long. The V and J ends lost 0 bases and 3 bases respectively, with 8 bases between them. The V gene's germline CDR1 is KGHSH and CDR2 LQKENI. CDR3 coding DNA: TGTGCCAGCTCACCACCAGCAGGATACACTGAAGCTTTCTTT. Translated: CASSPPAGYTEAFF. The full variable domain, with the rest looked up from reference TRBV18 and TRBJ1-1, is NAGVMQNPRHLVRRRGQEARLRCSPMKGHSHVYWYRQLPEEGLKFMVYLQKENIIDESGMPKERFSAEFPKEGPSILRIQQVVRGDSAAYFCASSPPAGYTEAFFGQGTRLTVV.

The chain has TRBV7-9 and TRBJ1-3; D is undetermined. The CDR3 extends over 15 amino acids. Between the trimmed V and J ends, which lost 2 bases and 0 bases, there was a span of 8 bases. Germline CDR1 and CDR2: SEHNR and FQNEAQ (reference sequence). Here the CDR3 reads CASSLSRPSGNTIYF. DNA of the CDR3: TGTGCCAGCAGCTTAAGCCGTCCCTCTGGAAACACCATATATTTT.

The chain links TRBV7-8 to TRBJ2-7; the match to TRBD2 covers 11 bases. CDR1 and CDR2 from the germline V gene are SGHVS and FQNEAQ. The CDR3 totals 16 residues. Trimming cost V 5 bases and J 2 bases; bases outside gene matches: 8. CDR3 nucleotide sequence: TGTGCCAGCAGCGGCAGACTAGCGGGGACGACCTACGAGCAGTACTTC. Its protein is CASSGRLAGTTYEQYF.

The gene calls are TRBV24-1 and TRBJ1-2, with D maybe TRBD1 (6 bases). The ends were cut back, 8 bases at V and 2 bases at J, with 14 bases in the middle. The CDR3 has 14 amino acids. Germline V gene data show CDR1 as KGHDR and CDR2 as SFDVKD. DNA of the CDR3: TGTGCCACCAAAGGCAGGGGCCCCAACTATGGCTACACCTTC. This encodes CATKGRGPNYGYTF.

DNA of the CDR3: TGTGCCATCAGTGAGTCGCTAACAGGGGCCGAGACCCAGTACTTC. Protein product: CAISESLTGAETQYF. The chain uses TRBV10-3 and TRBJ2-5; TRBD1 matches at 7 bases. V lost 0 bases to trimming and J lost 5 bases; unmatched junction nucleotides: 6. The CDR3 totals 15 residues. The V gene's germline CDR1 is ENHRY and CDR2 SYGVKD.

This chain links TRBV19 with TRBJ2-4; tentative D call: TRBD1 (6 bases). The V gene lost 2 bases and the J gene lost 0 bases, with 8 bases spanning the gap. Germline V gene lookup returns CDR1 LNHDA and CDR2 SQIVND (reference sequence). The CDR3 consists of 15 residues. The CDR3 nucleotides are TGTGCCAGTAGTATACAAGGGGGAGCCAAAAACATTCAGTACTTC. Amino acid sequence: CASSIQGGAKNIQYF.

In its sample, this clone was seen once. One junction end disagrees with the germline gene, perhaps due to a read error. The V and J genes are TRBV9 and TRBJ2-5, with D maybe TRBD2 (5 bases). Germline values: CDR1 SGDLS, CDR2 YYNGEE. The CDR3 length is 12 residues. The CDR3 DNA reads as TGTGCCAGCAGCGTAGGAAGTCTAGCCCCAAACTTC. Its translation: CASSVGSLAPNF.

The sample holds a few counts of this clone. This chain uses TRBV3-1 (or the pseudogene TRBV3-2) with TRBJ2-3, with TRBD2 matching 9 bases. Per germline, CDR1 LGHDT and CDR2 YNNKEL (reference sequence). The CDR3 extends over 17 amino acids. Unmatched junction bases numbered 6, after V lost 0 bases and J lost 2 bases. The CDR3 reads CASSQERLAGTTDTQYF. CDR3 coding DNA: TGTGCCAGCAGCCAAGAGCGGCTAGCGGGGACCACAGATACGCAGTATTTT.

The rearrangement uses TRBV20-1 and TRBJ2-2, with D tentatively TRBD1 (6 bases). The V end was cut by 3 bases, the J end by 6 bases, with 11 bases between. The CDR3 runs 13 residues. Germline CDR1 and CDR2: DFQATT and SNEGSKA (reference sequence). The CDR3 here is CSASLAGAGELFF. CDR3 DNA: TGCAGTGCTAGTTTAGCAGGGGCCGGGGAGCTGTTTTTT.

The rearrangement joins TRBV9 to TRBJ2-1, with 9 bases identical to TRBD1. Germline V gives CDR1 SGDLS, CDR2 YYNGEE. Trimming cost V 3 bases and J 6 bases; bases outside gene matches: 10. The CDR3 sequence is 16 residues long. The CDR3 is CASSAGQGSRLNEQFF. The CDR3, as DNA: TGTGCCAGCAGCGCCGGACAGGGGAGTAGACTCAATGAGCAGTTCTTC.

Comment on this clone: The junction departs from the called germline gene at one end, perhaps through a read error. The chain employs TRBV7-7 and TRBJ1-4; D may be TRBD1 (5 bases). CDR3 length equals 18 residues. CDR1 is SSHAT and CDR2 is FNYEAQ in the germline V gene (reference sequence). DNA for the CDR3: TGTGCTAGCAGCTCCAGGAGGGGTATGAAAAATGGGGATGAAAAACTGTTTTTT. Translated: CASSSRRGMKNGDEKLFF.

This chain links TRBV6-5 with TRBJ1-1; D is undetermined. Germline V gives CDR1 MNHEY, CDR2 SVGAGI. V was cut by 0 bases and J by 2 bases, with 10 bases left in between. CDR3 length equals 15 residues. This CDR3 is CASSYSNRPNTEAFF. Written as DNA, the CDR3 is TGTGCCAGCAGTTACTCTAACAGACCAAACACTGAAGCTTTCTTT.

The CDR3 protein is CASSSTGGNQPQHF. CDR3 sequence (DNA): TGTGCCAGTAGTTCTACAGGGGGCAATCAGCCCCAGCATTTT. The chain uses TRBV19 and TRBJ1-5; 7 bases are a match to TRBD1. The CDR3 contains 14 residues. CDR1 is LNHDA, CDR2 SQIVND, per germline (reference sequence). Losses at the gene ends were 5 bases for V and 2 bases for J; bases not matched to a gene: 3.

The rearrangement links TRBV28 to TRBJ1-5; D is unresolved. The CDR3 has 14 residues. CDR1 is MDHEN, CDR2 SYDVKM, per germline. Trimming stripped 7 bases from V and 0 bases from J, with 10 bases between. Here the CDR3 DNA reads TGTGCCAGCACTGAGAGGCGTAGCAATCAGCCCCAGCATTTT. It yields the protein CASTERRSNQPQHF.

The chain links TRBV11-2 to TRBJ2-1, with 7 bases fitting TRBD2. This CDR3 has 16 residues. Losses at the gene ends were 5 bases for V and 1 base for J; bases not matched to a gene: 8. The germline gives CDR1 SGHAT, CDR2 FQNNGV. As DNA, the CDR3 is TGTGCCAGCAGCACCCTAGGGGAGGGGTCCTACAATGAGCAGTTCTTC. As protein: CASSTLGEGSYNEQFF.

In the case of this clone: This sample also contains other DNA sequences that code for the same CDR3. CDR3 DNA sequence: TGCAGTGCTAGCGGAGAAGAGACCCAGTACTTC. This encodes CSASGEETQYF. The rearrangement links TRBV20-1 to TRBJ2-5; D call uncertain. Trimming removed 3 bases from V and 3 bases from J, with 5 bases in between. Per germline, CDR1 DFQATT and CDR2 SNEGSKA (reference sequence). This CDR3 has 11 residues.

The chain carries TRBV27 and TRBJ2-2; 11 bases match TRBD2. The CDR3 sequence is 15 residues long. CDR1 MNHEY and CDR2 SMNVEV come from the germline V gene (reference sequence). The V gene end was trimmed by 4 bases and the J gene end by 4 bases; junction bases not matched to a gene: 2. CDR3 sequence reads: CASSSLAGGTGELFF. The CDR3 coding sequence is TGTGCCAGCAGTTCCCTAGCGGGAGGCACCGGGGAGCTGTTTTTT.

A note on this clone: The same CDR3 also results from other DNA sequences found in this sample. The rearrangement links TRBV20-1 to TRBJ2-7; D is uncertain. Germline V lookup: CDR1 DFQATT, CDR2 SNEGSKA (reference sequence). Trimming shortened V by 3 bases and J by 2 bases, and 5 bases separated the two germline ends. The CDR3 runs to 11 residues. The CDR3 sequence is CSARAAYEQYF. CDR3 in DNA: TGCAGTGCTAGGGCGGCCTACGAGCAGTACTTC.

The chain couples TRBV4-3 to TRBJ1-6; D perhaps matches TRBD1 (5 bases). Germline CDR1 and CDR2: LGHNA and YSLEER. Trimming stripped 6 bases from V and 3 bases from J, with 12 bases between. The CDR3 is 15 residues long. CDR3 DNA: TGCGCCAGCAGTCTAAAGGGGATCTATAATTCACCCCTCCACTTT. Its protein is CASSLKGIYNSPLHF.